This TCR beta chain was recovered during a study of blood T cell repertoires in COVID-19. Background on the study: Sample material is recorded as cDNA or gDNA derived from T cells, B-cell-depleted T cells, or PBMCs.

This CDR3 spans 14 amino acids. V lost 1 base and J 2 bases, leaving 9 bases between the germline ends. Germline V gene data show CDR1 as SGHTA and CDR2 as FQGNSA. This table comes from immunoSEQ multiplex PCR, and its TCRdb copy is limited to in-frame clones, with some not included. Of roughly 26,000 clones listed, 80% to 95% are singletons. The receptor was derived from a human donor in a cohort sampled during active COVID-19. Sequencing input: peripheral blood. V usage is TRBV7-2 and J usage is TRBJ2-7, with D uncertain. CDR3 nucleotides: TGTGCCAGCAGCTTAGGGGTTGACACCTACGAGCAGTACGTC. Amino acids: CASSLGVDTYEQYV.